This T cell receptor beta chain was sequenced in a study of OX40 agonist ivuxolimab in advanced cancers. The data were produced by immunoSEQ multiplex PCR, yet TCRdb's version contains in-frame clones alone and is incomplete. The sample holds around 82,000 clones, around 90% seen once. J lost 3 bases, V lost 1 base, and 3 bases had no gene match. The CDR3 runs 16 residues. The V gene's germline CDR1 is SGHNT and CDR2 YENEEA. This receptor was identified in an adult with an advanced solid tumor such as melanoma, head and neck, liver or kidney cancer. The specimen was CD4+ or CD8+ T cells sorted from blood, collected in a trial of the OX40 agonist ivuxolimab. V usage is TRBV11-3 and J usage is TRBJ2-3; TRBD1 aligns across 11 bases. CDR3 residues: CASSLGDRGSTDTQYF. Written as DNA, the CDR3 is TGTGCCAGCAGCTTAGGGGACAGGGGGTCGACAGATACGCAGTATTTT.